This T cell receptor beta chain is from a study of blood T cell repertoires in COVID-19. Clones were read by immunoSEQ multiplex PCR, and TCRdb kept only the in-frame ones, dropping some. Here the sample spans over 120,000 clones, 87% being singletons. The CDR3 has 14 residues. V was shortened by 4 bases and J by 4 bases, with 10 bases between the two germline ends. Germline-derived CDR1 and CDR2 are LGHDT and YNNKEL (reference sequence). The receptor was derived from a woman aged 45-60 years with acute or convalescent COVID-19. Material: peripheral blood. The chain is built from TRBV3-1 (or the pseudogene TRBV3-2) and TRBJ2-2; no firm D call. CDR3 coding DNA: TGTGCCAGCAGCCGGAATAGCTTCACCGGGGAGCTGTTTTTT. This encodes CASSRNSFTGELFF.